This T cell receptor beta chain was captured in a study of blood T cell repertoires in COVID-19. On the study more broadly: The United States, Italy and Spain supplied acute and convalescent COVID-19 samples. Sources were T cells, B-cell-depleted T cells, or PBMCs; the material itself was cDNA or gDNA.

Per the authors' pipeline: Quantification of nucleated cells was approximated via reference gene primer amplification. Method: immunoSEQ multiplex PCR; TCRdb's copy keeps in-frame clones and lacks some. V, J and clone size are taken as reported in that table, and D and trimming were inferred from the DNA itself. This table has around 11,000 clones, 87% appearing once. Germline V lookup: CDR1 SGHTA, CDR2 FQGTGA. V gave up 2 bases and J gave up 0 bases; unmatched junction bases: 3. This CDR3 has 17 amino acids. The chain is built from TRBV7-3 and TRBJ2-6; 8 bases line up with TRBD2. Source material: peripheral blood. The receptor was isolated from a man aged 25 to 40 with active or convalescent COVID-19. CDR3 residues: CASSLAGGNSGANVLTF. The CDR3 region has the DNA TGTGCCAGCAGCTTAGCGGGGGGAAACTCTGGGGCCAACGTCCTGACTTTC.